Included here is one TCR beta chain sequence, with context. Its antigen is not identified. The sample originates from a study of T cell responses to AZD1222 COVID-19 vaccine. Study details: Whether given at about 4 or about 12 weeks, second doses were pooled.

Broader study findings: Seropositive status at baseline applied to only 6 or 7 AZD1222 recipients. Donors were chiefly white British, with a greater number of females, and clonal diversity was perhaps underestimated. Across spike, vaccine-associated CD4 TCRs were found, dominant at 160-218 and 743-854.

Sequenced by immunoSEQ multiplex PCR; TCRdb stores in-frame clones only, minus some. Among 90,000 to 150,000 clones, roughly 89% were seen once, and the ten largest hold roughly 4.2%. V lost 6 bases, J lost 2 bases, and 4 bases stayed unmatched. Germline CDR1 SEHNR, CDR2 FQNEAQ (reference sequence). The CDR3 runs 13 residues. This chain uses TRBV7-9 with TRBJ2-7, with 7 nucleotides matching TRBD1. This TCR was sampled from an adult in good health. The sample in question was peripheral blood, obtained on day 0 of AZD1222 vaccination. CDR3 coding DNA: TGTGCCAGCAGTCCGGGACAGCCCTACGAGCAGTACTTC. It translates to CASSPGQPYEQYF.